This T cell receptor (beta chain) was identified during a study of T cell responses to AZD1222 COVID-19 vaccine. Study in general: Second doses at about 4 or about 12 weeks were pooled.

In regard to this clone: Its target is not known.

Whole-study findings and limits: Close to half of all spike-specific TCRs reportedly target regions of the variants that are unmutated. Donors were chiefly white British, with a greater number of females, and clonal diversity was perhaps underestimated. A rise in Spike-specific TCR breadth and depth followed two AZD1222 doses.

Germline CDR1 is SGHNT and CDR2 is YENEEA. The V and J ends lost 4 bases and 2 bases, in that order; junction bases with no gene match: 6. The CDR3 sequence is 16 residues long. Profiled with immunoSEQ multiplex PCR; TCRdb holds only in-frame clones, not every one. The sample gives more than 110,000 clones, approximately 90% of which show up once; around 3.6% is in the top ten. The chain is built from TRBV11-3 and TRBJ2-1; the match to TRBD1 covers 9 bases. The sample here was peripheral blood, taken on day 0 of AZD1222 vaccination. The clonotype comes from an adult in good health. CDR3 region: CASSSTGTGTYNEQFF. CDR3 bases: TGTGCCAGCAGCTCAACAGGGACAGGGACCTACAATGAGCAGTTCTTC.